Sequencing of this TCR beta chain was carried out in a study of response to subunit inactivated influenza vaccine. Whole-study results and caveats: Authors suggested few new T cells are recruited by each seasonal influenza vaccination.

From the RT-PCR reads, TCRdb called clonotypes with MiXCR, one entry per CDR3 protein. The table includes about 190,000 distinct CDR3 sequences, 14% detected once. This clonotype was seen more than once but under ten times. The antigen remains unidentified. CDR1 and CDR2 (germline): DFQATT, SNEGSKA (reference sequence). The CDR3 contains 14 residues. Between the trimmed V and J ends, which lost 3 bases and 6 bases, there was a span of 14 bases. Sequences were derived from CD8+ T cells sorted from PBMCs, sampled roughly 5 days after vaccination. This TCR was recovered from a man aged 50 to 59 who received an inactivated influenza vaccine. The rearrangement links TRBV20-1 to TRBJ2-2, with D maybe TRBD1 (5 bases). CDR3 protein: CSASPRVKAGELFF. The CDR3 DNA reads as TGCAGTGCTAGCCCCAGGGTGAAGGCCGGGGAGCTGTTTTTT.